One sample yielded the 6 T cell receptor beta chains listed below, sequenced in a study of esophageal squamous cell carcinoma under preoperative chemotherapy. TCRdb ran MiXCR on the PCR reads and lists one entry per CDR3 protein. The table includes about 18,000 distinct CDR3 sequences, approximately 44% detected once. Time point here: after preoperative PTX-NDP chemotherapy. The sample was gathered from a patient given preoperative chemotherapy. Source of these receptors: a human donor with esophageal squamous cell carcinoma. The donor label of this sample is uncertain.

The chain combines TRBV7-3 with TRBJ2-3; unclear D gene. The CDR3 has 14 amino acids. Germline V gene data show CDR1 as SGHTA and CDR2 as FQGTGA. CDR3 residues: CAGRGSRGQDTQYF. DNA for the CDR3: TGTGCGGGCAGAGGTAGCCGTGGCCAAGATACGCAGTATTTT.

For this clonotype: The junction departs from the called germline gene at one end, perhaps through a read error. CDR3 sequence: CASGRWVSTEEQFF. The CDR3 DNA is TGTGCCAGCGGGCGATGGGTGAGCACCGAGGAGCAGTTTTTT. The chain employs TRBV7-8 and TRBJ2-2; D is undetermined. Per the germline V gene, CDR1 is SGHVS and CDR2 is FQNEAQ. This CDR3 comprises 14 residues.

As to this clonotype: Here the CDR3 omits its conserved ending phenylalanine or tryptophan, so a read error is the likely source. The DNA is left out, because the CDR3 cannot be placed on it with certainty; the CDR3 is given as TCRdb lists it. The chain has TRBV7-2 and TRBJ2-5. A total of 14 residues make up the CDR3, ends included. The V gene's germline CDR1 is SGHTA and CDR2 FQGNSA. Here the CDR3 reads CASSPTGDKETQLL.

This clonotype was seen at least ten times. CDR3 region: CASSPSGVRETQYF. The CDR3, as DNA: TGTGCCAGCAGCCCCTCGGGAGTCCGGGAGACCCAGTACTTC. The J gene is TRBJ2-5, the V gene TRBV7-6; TRBD2 might be the D (6 bases). The CDR3 sequence is 14 residues long. Trimming took 5 bases from V and 5 from J, leaving 15 bases between them. Germline CDR1 reads SGHVS; CDR2 reads FNYEAQ.

This clonotype was seen a few times. A single base separates this from a much larger clone, so it may be a read error. The V gene is TRBV7-9, the J gene TRBJ2-5; weak D call: TRBD1 (5 bases). The DNA end is a closer match to TRBJ2-1, so the J assignment may be wrong. CDR1 is SEHNR and CDR2 is FQNEAQ in the germline V gene (reference sequence). The CDR3 spans 12 residues. Written as DNA, the CDR3 is TGTGCCAGCAGGGGGCGCGAAGAGACCCAGTTCTTC. Translated: CASRGREETQFF.

A word on this clonotype: The CDR3 carries no conserved terminal phenylalanine or tryptophan, so it likely arises from a read error. The DNA is left out, because the CDR3 cannot be placed on it with certainty; the CDR3 is given as TCRdb lists it. The chain combines TRBV7-2 with TRBJ2-5. Termini included, the CDR3 measures 14 amino acids. Germline V gene data show CDR1 as SGHTA and CDR2 as FQGNSA. The CDR3 loop is CASSPAGDKETRYL.